This TCR beta chain was recorded in a study of shared clonotypes between healthy human individuals. In the case of this clone: Its target is unknown. One junction end disagrees with the germline gene, perhaps due to a read error.

Naivety among CD8 cells was defined by CD45RO negativity and positive CCR7 selection, thereby excluding terminally differentiated effector memory CD45RA+ cells. General study results and limits: Naive subsets typically showed greater estimated richness than memory subsets.

The CDR3 contains 14 residues. Germline CDR1 and CDR2: SSHAT and FNYEAQ (reference sequence). Assay: immunoSEQ multiplex PCR; the TCRdb copy retains only in-frame clones and omits some. The sample holds about 820,000 clones, over 90% seen once. The sample was naive CD8+ T cells sorted from blood. The J gene is TRBJ2-1, the V gene TRBV7-7, with TRBD2 matching over 7 bases. The receptor's source is a man aged 25 to 45 in good health. The CDR3 sequence: CASSLADGRNEQFF. The CDR3 nucleotides read TGTGCTAGCAGCTTAGCGGACGGGAGGAATGAGCAGTTCTTC.